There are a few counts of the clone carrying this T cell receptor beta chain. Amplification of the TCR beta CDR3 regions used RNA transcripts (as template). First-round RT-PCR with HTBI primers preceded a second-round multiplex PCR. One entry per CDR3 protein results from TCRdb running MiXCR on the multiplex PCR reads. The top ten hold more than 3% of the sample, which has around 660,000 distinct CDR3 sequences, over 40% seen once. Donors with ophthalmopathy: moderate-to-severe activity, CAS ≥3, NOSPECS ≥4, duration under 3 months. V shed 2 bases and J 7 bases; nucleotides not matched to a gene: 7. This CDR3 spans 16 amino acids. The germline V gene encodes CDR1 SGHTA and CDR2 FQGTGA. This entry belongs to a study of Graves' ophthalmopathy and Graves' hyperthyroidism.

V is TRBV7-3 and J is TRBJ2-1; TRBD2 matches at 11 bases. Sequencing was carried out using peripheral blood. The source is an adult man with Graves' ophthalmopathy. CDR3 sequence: CASSLAPGLAVNEQFF. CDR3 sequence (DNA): TGTGCCAGCAGCTTAGCCCCGGGACTAGCGGTGAATGAGCAGTTCTTC.